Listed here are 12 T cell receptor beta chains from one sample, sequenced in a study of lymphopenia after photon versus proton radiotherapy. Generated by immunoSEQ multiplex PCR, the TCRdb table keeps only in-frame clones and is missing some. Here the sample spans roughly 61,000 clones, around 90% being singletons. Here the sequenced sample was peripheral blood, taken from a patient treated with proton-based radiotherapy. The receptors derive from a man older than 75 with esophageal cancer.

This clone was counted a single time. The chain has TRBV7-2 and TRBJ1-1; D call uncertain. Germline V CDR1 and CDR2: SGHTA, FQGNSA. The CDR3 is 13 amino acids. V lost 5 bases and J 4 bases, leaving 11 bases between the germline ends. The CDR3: CASSPNYGTEAFF. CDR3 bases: TGTGCCAGCAGCCCCAATTATGGCACTGAAGCTTTCTTT.

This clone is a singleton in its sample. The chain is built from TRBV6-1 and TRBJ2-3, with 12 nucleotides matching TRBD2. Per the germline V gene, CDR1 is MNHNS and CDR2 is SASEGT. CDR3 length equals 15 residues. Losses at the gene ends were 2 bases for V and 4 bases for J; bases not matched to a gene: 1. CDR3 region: CASSELAGGPDTQYF. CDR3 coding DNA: TGTGCCAGCAGTGAACTAGCGGGGGGGCCAGATACGCAGTATTTT.

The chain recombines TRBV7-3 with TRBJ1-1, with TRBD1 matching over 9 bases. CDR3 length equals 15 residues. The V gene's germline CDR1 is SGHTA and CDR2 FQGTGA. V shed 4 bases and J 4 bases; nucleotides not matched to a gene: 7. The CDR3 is CASSSTGGWGTEAFF. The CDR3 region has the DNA TGTGCCAGCAGCTCAACAGGGGGCTGGGGCACTGAAGCTTTCTTT. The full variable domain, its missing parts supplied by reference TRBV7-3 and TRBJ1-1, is GAGVSQTPSNKVTEKGKYVELRCDPISGHTALYWYRQSLGQGPEFLIYFQGTGAADDSGLPNDRFFAVRPEGSVSTLKIQRTERGDSAVYLCASSSTGGWGTEAFFGQGTRLTVV.

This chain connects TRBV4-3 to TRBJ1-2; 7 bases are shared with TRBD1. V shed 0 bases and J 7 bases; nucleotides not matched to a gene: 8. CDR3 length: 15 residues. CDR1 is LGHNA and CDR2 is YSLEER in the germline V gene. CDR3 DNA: TGCGCCAGCAGCCAAGATCTTGCCCAGGGGGGTGGCTACACCTTC. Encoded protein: CASSQDLAQGGGYTF.

In DNA, the CDR3 is TGTGCCAGCAGCCGAACCGGGACTGGAAACACAGATACGCAGTATTTT. Amino acids: CASSRTGTGNTDTQYF. The rearrangement uses TRBV7-2 and TRBJ2-3; D possibly corresponds to TRBD2 (6 bases). V gave up 5 bases and J gave up 2 bases, with 17 bases separating them. The germline CDR1 and CDR2 sequences are SGHTA and FQGNSA. The CDR3 is made up of 16 amino acids. Complete variable domain (other parts from reference TRBV7-2 and TRBJ2-3): GAGVSQSPSNKVTEKGKDVELRCDPISGHTALYWYRQSLGQGLEFLIYFQGNSAPDKSGLPSDRFSAERTGGSVSTLTIQRTQQEDSAVYLCASSRTGTGNTDTQYFGPGTRLTVL.

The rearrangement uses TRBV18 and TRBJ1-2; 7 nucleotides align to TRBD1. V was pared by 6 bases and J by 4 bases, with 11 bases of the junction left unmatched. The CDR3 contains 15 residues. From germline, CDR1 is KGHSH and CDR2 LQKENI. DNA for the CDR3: TGTGCCAGCTCCCTCAGGCAGGGGGGGCTCTATGGCTACACCTTC. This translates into CASSLRQGGLYGYTF.

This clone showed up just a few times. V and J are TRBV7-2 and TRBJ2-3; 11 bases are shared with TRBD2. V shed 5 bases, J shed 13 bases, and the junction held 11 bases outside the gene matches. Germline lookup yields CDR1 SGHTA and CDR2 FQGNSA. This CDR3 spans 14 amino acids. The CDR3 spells CASSPSLAGGTEYF. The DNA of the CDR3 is TGTGCCAGCAGCCCTTCCCTAGCGGGGGGCACGGAGTATTTT.

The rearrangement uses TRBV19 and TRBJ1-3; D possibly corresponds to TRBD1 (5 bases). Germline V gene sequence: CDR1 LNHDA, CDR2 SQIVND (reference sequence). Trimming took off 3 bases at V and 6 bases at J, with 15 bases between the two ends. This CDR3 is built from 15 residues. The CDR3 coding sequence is TGTGCCAGTAGTATGAAGGGGTCGGTTGAAAACACCATATATTTT. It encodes CASSMKGSVENTIYF. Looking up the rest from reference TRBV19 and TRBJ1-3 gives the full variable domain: DGGITQSPKYLFRKEGQNVTLSCEQNLNHDAMYWYRQDPGQGLRLIYYSQIVNDFQKGDIAEGYSVSREKKESFPLTVTSAQKNPTAFYLCASSMKGSVENTIYFGEGSWLTVV.

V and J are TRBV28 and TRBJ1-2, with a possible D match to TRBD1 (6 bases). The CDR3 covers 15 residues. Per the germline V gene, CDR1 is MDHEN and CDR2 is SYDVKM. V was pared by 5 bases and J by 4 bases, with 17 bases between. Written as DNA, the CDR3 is TGTGCCAGCAGTATCGGACAGAGTCGCCTCTATGGCTACACCTTC. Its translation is CASSIGQSRLYGYTF.

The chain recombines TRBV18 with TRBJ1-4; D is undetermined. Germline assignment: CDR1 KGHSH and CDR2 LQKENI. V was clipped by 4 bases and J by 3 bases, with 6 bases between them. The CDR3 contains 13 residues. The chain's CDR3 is CASSQPSNEKLFF. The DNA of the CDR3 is TGTGCCAGCTCACAGCCGTCTAATGAAAAACTGTTTTTT.

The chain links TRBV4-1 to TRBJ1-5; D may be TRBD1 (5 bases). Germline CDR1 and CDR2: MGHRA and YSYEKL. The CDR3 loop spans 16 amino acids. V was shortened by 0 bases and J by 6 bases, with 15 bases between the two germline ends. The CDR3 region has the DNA TGCGCCAGCAGCCAAGAAAGCAGGGAGGTCGCTCAGCCCCAGCATTTT. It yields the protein CASSQESREVAQPQHF.

The CDR3 sequence: CASSLNSRDAPLHF. CDR3 DNA sequence: TGTGCCAGCAGCTTGAACAGCCGTGATGCACCCCTCCACTTT. V and J are TRBV5-4 and TRBJ1-6; no definite D call. The CDR3 runs to 14 residues. In germline, CDR1 is SGHNT, CDR2 YYREEE (reference sequence). V dropped 1 base and J dropped 11 bases, with 13 bases sitting between them.